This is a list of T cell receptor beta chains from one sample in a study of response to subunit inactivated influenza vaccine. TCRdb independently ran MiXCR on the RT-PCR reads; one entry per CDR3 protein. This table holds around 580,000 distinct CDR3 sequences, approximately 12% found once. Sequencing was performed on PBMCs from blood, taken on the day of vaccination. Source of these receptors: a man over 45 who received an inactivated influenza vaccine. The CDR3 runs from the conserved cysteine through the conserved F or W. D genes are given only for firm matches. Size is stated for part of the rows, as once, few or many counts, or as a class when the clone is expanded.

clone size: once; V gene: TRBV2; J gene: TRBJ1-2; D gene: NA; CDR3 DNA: TGTGCCAGCAGTGAAGCGAGCGGGAGACCGGACTATGGCTACACCTTC; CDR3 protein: CASSEASGRPDYGYTF
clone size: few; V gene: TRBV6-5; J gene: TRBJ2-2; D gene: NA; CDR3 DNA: TGTGCCAGCAGTTACTCGGTCGTGGGTCTAGGGAACACCGGGGAGCTGTTTTTT; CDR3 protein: CASSYSVVGLGNTGELFF
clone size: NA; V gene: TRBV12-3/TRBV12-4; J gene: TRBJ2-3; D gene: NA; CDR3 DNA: TGTGCCAGCAGTCCGAGCCAACAGGGTGCAGATACGCAGTATTTT; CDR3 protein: CASSPSQQGADTQYF
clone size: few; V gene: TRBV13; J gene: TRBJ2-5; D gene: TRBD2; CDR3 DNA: TGTGCCAGCAGCTTAGGCGATAGCGGGAGGGGTCGAGAGACCCAGTACTTC; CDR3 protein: CASSLGDSGRGRETQYF
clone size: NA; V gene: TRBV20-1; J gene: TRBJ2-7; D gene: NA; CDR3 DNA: TGCAGTGTATCCCGGGACACATCCTACGAGCAGTACTTC; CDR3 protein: CSVSRDTSYEQYF
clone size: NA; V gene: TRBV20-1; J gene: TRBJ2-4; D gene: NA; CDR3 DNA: TGCAGTGCTAGAGAGCTACACGAAGCCAAAAACATTCAGTACTTC; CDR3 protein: CSARELHEAKNIQYF
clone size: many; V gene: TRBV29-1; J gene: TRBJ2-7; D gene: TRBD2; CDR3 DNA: TGCAGCGGCCCGAAGGCAGGGCTGGGACTAACCCCCTACGAGCAGTACTTC; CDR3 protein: CSGPKAGLGLTPYEQYF
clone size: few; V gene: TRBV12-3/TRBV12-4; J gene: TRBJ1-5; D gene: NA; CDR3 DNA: TGTGCCAGCAGTTTCGGTACTAGCAATCAGCCCCAGCATTTT; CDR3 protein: CASSFGTSNQPQHF
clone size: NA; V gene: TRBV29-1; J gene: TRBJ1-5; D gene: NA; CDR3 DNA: TGCAGCGTTGGCGGTACGGGGATTAATAGCAATCAGCCCCAGCATTTT; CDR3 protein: CSVGGTGINSNQPQHF
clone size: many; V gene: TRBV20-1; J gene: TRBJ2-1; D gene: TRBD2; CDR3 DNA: TGCAGTGCTAGGAGGACTAGCGGGGTTTACAATGAGCAGTTCTTC; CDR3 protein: CSARRTSGVYNEQFF
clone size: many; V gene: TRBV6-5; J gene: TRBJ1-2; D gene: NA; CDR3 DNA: TGTGCCAGCTCCTACGGGGGGTATGGCTACACCTTC; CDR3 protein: CASSYGGYGYTF
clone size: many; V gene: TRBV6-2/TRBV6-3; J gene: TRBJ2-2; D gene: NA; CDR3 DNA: TGTGCCAGCACCGGGACGGAGTGGAGCACCGGGGAGCTGTTTTTT; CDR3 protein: CASTGTEWSTGELFF
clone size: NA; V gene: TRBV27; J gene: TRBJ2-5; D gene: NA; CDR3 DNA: TGTGCCAGCAGTTTAAGCCCCAGAGGGGAGACCCAGTACTTC; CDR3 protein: CASSLSPRGETQYF
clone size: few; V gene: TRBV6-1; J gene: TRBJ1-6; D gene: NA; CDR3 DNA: TGTGCCAGCAGTCCCCCGGGGGGGAATTCACCCCTCCACTTT; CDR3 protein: CASSPPGGNSPLHF
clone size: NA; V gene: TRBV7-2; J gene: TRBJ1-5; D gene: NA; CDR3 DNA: TGTGCCAGCAGCCTAGGGTCAGCTCAGCCCCAGCATTTT; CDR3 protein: CASSLGSAQPQHF
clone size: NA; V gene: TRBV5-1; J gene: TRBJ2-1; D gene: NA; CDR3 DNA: TGCGCCAGCAGCTTGGGTAGGGGCGATGAGCAGTTCTTC; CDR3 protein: CASSLGRGDEQFF
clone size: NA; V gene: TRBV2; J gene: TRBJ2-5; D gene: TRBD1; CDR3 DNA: TGTGCCACCTCGGACAGGGGAAGAAAGACCCAGTACTTC; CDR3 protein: CATSDRGRKTQYF
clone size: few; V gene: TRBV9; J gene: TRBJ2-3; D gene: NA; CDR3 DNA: TGTGCCAGCACCCTTGGCGGGGCAAGCACAGATACGCAGTATTTT; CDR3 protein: CASTLGGASTDTQYF
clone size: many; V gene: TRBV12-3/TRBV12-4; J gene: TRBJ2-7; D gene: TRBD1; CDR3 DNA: TGTGCCAGCAGTTCAGGGGGCGAGGTCGAGCAGTACTTC; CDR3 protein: CASSSGGEVEQYF
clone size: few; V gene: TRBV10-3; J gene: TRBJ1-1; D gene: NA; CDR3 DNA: TGTGCCACCTCTGGGGGGTGGAACACTGAAGCTTTCTTT; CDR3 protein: CATSGGWNTEAFF
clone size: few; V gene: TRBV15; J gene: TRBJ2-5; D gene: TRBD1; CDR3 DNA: TGTGCCACCACCCTTACAGGGGCCGAGACCCAGTACTTC; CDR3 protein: CATTLTGAETQYF
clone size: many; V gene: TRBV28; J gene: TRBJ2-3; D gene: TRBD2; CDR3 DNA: TGTGCCAGCAGTCCCGGGACTAGCGCAGATACGCAGTATTTT; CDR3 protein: CASSPGTSADTQYF
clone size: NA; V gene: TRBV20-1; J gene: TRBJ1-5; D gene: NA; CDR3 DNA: TGCAGTGCTAACGACGGGGGGCAGCCCCAGCATTTT; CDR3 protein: CSANDGGQPQHF
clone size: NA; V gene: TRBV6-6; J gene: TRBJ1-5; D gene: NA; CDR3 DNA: TGTGCCAGCAGTTACACCGGCAATCAGCCCCAGCATTTT; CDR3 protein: CASSYTGNQPQHF
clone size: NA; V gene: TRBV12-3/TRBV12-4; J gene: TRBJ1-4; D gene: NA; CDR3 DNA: TGTGCCAGCAGTTTGGAGTCGTCTAATGAAAAACTGTTTTTT; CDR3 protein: CASSLESSNEKLFF
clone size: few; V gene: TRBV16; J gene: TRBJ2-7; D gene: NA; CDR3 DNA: TGTGCCAGCAGCCAAGCTCTCACCTACGAGCAGTACTTC; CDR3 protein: CASSQALTYEQYF
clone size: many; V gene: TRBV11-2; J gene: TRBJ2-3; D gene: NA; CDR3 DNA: TGTGCCAGCAGCCAACGATCAGGGCCAGATACGCAGTATTTT; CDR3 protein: CASSQRSGPDTQYF
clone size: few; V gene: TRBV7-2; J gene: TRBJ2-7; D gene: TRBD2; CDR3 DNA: TGTGCCAGCAGTTCACTAGCGGGGACCTACGAGCAGTACTTC; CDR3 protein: CASSSLAGTYEQYF
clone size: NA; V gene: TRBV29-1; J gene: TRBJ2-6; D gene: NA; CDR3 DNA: TGCAGCGTTGCCCCCGGGACATCCCCCCTATCTGGGGCCAACGTCCTGACTTTC; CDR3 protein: CSVAPGTSPLSGANVLTF
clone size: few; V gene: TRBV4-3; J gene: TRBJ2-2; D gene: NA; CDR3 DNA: TGCGCCAGCAGCCACGAAAGGGTAGTTTACACCGGGGAGCTGTTTTTT; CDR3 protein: CASSHERVVYTGELFF
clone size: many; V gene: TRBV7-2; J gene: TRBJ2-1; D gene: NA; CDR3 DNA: TGTGCCAGCAGCTTAGGAGGGGCCCTCTACAATGAGCAGTTCTTC; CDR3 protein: CASSLGGALYNEQFF
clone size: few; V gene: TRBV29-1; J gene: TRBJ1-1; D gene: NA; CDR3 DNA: TGCGTCGGCCTAGACACTGAAGCTTTCTTT; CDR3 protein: CVGLDTEAFF
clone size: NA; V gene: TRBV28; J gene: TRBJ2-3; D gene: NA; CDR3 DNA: TGTGCCAGCAGTCCTCTTCCGGGACCCGGAGCCGCAGATACGCAGTATTTT; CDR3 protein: CASSPLPGPGAADTQYF
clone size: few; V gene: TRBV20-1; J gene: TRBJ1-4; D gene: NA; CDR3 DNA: TGCAGTGCTTCCACAGGGCGGGGTAATGAAAAACTGTTTTTT; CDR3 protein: CSASTGRGNEKLFF
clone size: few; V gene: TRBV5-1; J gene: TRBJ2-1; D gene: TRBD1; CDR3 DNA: TGCGCCAGCAGCGGCGGGACAGGAGCCTCCTACAATGAGCAGTTCTTC; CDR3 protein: CASSGGTGASYNEQFF
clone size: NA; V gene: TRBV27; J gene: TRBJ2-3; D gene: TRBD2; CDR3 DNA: TGTGCCAGCAGTTCACCCCCCCTGCTAGCGGGCACAGATACGCAGTATTTT; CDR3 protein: CASSSPPLLAGTDTQYF
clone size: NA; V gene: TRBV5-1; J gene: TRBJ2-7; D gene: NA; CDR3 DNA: TGCGCCAGCAGCTTTAGTGCGGGTCCCTCCTACGAGCAGTACTTC; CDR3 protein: CASSFSAGPSYEQYF
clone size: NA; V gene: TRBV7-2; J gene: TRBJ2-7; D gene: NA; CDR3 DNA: TGTGCCAGCAGCTTAGTTCCGGGGTTGGGTCGGGAGCAGTACTTC; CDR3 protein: CASSLVPGLGREQYF
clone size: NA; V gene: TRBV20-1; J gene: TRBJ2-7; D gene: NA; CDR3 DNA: TGCAGTGCTGAGTCCCGGCTCTCCTACGAGCAGTACTTC; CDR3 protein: CSAESRLSYEQYF
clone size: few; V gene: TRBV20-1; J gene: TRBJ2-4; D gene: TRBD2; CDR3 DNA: TGCAGTGCAGGACTAGCGGGAGTTCAGGAAAACATTCAGTACTTC; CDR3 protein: CSAGLAGVQENIQYF
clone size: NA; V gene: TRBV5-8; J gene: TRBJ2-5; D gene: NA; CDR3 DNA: TGTGCCAGCAGCTTCCTGCAGGGCGGAGAGACCCAGTACTTC; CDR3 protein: CASSFLQGGETQYF
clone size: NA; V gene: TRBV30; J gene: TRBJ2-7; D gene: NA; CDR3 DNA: TGTGCCTGGAGTGGTGGAATTAGGGCTTCAGAGCAGTACTTC; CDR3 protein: CAWSGGIRASEQYF
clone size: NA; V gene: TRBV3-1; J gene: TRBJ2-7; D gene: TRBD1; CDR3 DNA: TGTGCCAGCAGAGCCGGGACAGGGGCGACCGAGCAGTACTTC; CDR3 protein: CASRAGTGATEQYF
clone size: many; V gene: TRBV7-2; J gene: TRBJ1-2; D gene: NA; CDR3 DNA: TGTGCCAGCAGCCCCTCCTCTCGTGTTGGCTACACCTTC; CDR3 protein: CASSPSSRVGYTF
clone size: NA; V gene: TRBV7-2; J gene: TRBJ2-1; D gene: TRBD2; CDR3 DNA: TGTGCCAGCGGTACCGGGACTAGCTCCTACAATGAGCAGTTCTTC; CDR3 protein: CASGTGTSSYNEQFF
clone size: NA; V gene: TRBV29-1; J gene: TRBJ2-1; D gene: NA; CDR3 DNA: TGCAGCGTTGAGGCTAACTCCTACAATGAGCAGTTCTTC; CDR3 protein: CSVEANSYNEQFF
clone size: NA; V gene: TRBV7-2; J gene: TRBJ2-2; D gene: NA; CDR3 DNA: TGTGCCAGCAGCCCCGAAAGCGTGAACACCGGGGAGCTGTTTTTT; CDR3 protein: CASSPESVNTGELFF
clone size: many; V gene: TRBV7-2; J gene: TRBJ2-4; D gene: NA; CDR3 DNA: TGTGCCAGCAGCCCTCCCCTGGGGCTAGCCAAAAACATTCAGTACTTC; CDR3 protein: CASSPPLGLAKNIQYF
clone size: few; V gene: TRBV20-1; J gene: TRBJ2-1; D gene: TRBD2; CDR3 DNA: TGCAGTGCTAGAACCCGCGGCGCGGGGGGGTACAATGAGCAGTTCTTC; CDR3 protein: CSARTRGAGGYNEQFF
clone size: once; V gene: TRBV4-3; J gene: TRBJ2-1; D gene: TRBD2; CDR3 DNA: TGCGCCAGCAGTCTGAGCGGGGCTAGCGGGAGATACGAGCAGTTCTTC; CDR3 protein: CASSLSGASGRYEQFF
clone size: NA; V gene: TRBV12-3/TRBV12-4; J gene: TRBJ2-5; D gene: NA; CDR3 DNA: TGTGCCAGCAGTCCGCAGGGGTCCACTGCTCACTTC; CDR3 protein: CASSPQGSTAHF
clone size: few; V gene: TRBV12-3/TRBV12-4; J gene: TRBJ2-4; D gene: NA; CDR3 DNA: TGTGCCAGCAGCGGACTCGTTGAGGGCAAAAACATTCAGTACTTC; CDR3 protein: CASSGLVEGKNIQYF
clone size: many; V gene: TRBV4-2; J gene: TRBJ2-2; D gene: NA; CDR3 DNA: TGTGCCAGCAGCCAGGACCAGGGTCGCACCGGGGAGCTGTTTTTT; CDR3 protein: CASSQDQGRTGELFF
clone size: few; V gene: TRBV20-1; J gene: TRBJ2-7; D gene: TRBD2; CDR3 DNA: TGCAGTGCTAGACTATTACCAGCGGGAGTAGCCGAGCAGTACTTC; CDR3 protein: CSARLLPAGVAEQYF
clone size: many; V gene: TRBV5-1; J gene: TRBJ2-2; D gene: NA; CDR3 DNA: TGCGCCAGCAGCATAGGACAAAGGGCCGGGGAGCTGTTTTTT; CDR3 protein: CASSIGQRAGELFF
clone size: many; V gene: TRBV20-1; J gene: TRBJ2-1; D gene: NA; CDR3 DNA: TGCAGTGCTAGTGTGGGGGGATTCTCCTACAATGAGCAGTTCTTC; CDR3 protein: CSASVGGFSYNEQFF
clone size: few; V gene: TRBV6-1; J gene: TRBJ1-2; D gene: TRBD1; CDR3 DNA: TGTGCCAGCAGGGAATCAACCGGGACAGGGGTCCGGGGCTACACCTTC; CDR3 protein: CASRESTGTGVRGYTF
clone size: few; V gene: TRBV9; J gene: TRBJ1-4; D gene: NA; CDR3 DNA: TGTGCCAGCCAGCAGGGACTCGGGAGTGAAAAACTGTTTTTT; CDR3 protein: CASQQGLGSEKLFF
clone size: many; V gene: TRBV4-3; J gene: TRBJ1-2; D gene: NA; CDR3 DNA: TGCGCCAGCAGCCAAGACCAGGGAACCTATGGCTACACCTTC; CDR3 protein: CASSQDQGTYGYTF